The T cell receptor beta chain under discussion was sequenced for a study of T cell repertoires in ileal Crohn's disease. V dropped 4 bases and J dropped 3 bases, with 12 bases sitting between them. CDR3 length: 15 amino acids. Per the germline V gene, CDR1 is SNHLY and CDR2 is FYNNEI. Produced via immunoSEQ multiplex PCR; TCRdb's table is partial and in-frame only. The sample has some 60,000 clones; approximately 91% are singletons. The time point denotes: neoterminal ileum biopsy at postoperative endoscopy, about 6 months after surgery. The sequenced material came from ileal tissue. The chain employs TRBV2 and TRBJ2-2; the D gene is possibly TRBD1 (5 bases). This receptor was taken from an adult with Crohn's disease. The CDR3 loop is CASSVVRADTGELFF. The CDR3 DNA sequence: TGTGCCAGCAGTGTTGTCAGGGCGGACACCGGGGAGCTGTTTTTT.